This entry concerns a single T cell receptor beta chain. The antigen is unknown. This sample was taken from a study of TIL therapy for anti-PD-1-resistant metastatic lung cancer. For the study at large: Most patients had lung adenocarcinoma.

Study-wide results and limits: Treatment-naive, never-smoker and oncogene-addicted patients were overrepresented in this highly selected cohort.

Time point: pre-treatment sample, taken before nivolumab and TIL therapy. The immunoSEQ assay was v3. Each library reached some 2 million read pairs, or about 5-6.5 million at deep level. Using immunoSEQ multiplex PCR, the repertoire was profiled, and TCRdb retains in-frame clones only, with some absent. The sample has about 46,000 clones; 86% are singletons. The CDR3 covers 14 residues. Germline loops: CDR1 GTSNPN, CDR2 SVGIG (reference sequence). With 0 bases clipped from V and 4 bases from J, the junction kept 4 bases outside the gene matches. The starting material was blood, obtained at baseline. The V gene is TRBV30, the J gene TRBJ2-3; 7 nucleotides match TRBD1. This clonotype was obtained from a person aged 25 to 85 with non-small cell lung cancer. The CDR3 sequence is CAWSVGGSSDTQYF. Written as DNA, the CDR3 is TGTGCCTGGAGTGTAGGGGGCAGTTCAGATACGCAGTATTTT.